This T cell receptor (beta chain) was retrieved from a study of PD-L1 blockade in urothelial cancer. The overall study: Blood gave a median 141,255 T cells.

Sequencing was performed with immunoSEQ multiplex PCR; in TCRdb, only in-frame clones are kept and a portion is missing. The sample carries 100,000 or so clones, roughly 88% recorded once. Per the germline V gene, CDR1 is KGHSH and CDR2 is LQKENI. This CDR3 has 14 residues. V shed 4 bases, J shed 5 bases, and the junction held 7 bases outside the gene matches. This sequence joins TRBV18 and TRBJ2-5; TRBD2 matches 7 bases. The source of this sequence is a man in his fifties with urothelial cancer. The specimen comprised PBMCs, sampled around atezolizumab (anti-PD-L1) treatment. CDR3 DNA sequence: TGTGCCAGCTCACTTGCGGGAGTGGAGGAGACCCAGTACTTC. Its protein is CASSLAGVEETQYF.